In its sample, the clone carrying this T cell receptor (beta chain) was seen a few times. Its specificity is unknown. V dropped 5 bases and J dropped 6; count of bases not matched to a gene: 11. CDR1 and CDR2 (germline): SGHNT, YENEEA. The CDR3 is 16 amino acids. This sample is part of a study of cytomegalovirus exposure and HLA in healthy donors. Overall study: There were 88 million or so unique TCRs (from HLA-typed donors) in an early data release.

Study-wide findings and caveats: Cytomegalovirus status was reportedly diagnosed by the classifier with high sensitivity and specificity. A link between a missense DCLRE1C variant and TCR beta V- and J-gene trimming emerged from a later analysis.

Vbeta (60) and Jbeta (13) primers were used in the PCR. The repertoire was sequenced with immunoSEQ multiplex PCR; TCRdb's copy has only in-frame clones and lacks some. The sample has under 130,000 clones; 69% are singletons. The clonotype comes from a man aged 25-45 years in good health and CMV-seronegative. Sequences were obtained from PBMCs. The chain is built from TRBV11-3 and TRBJ2-7; 12 bases align to TRBD2. The CDR3 region is CASSAGLAGPGGEQYF. In DNA, the CDR3 is TGTGCCAGCAGCGCGGGACTAGCGGGCCCCGGCGGCGAGCAGTACTTC. Based on the CDR3 plus reference TRBV11-3 and TRBJ2-7, the full variable domain is EAGVVQSPRYKIIEKKQPVAFWCNPISGHNTLYWYLQNLGQGPELLIRYENEEAVDDSQLPKDRFSAERLKGVDSTLKIQPAELGDSAVYLCASSAGLAGPGGEQYFGPGTRLTVT.